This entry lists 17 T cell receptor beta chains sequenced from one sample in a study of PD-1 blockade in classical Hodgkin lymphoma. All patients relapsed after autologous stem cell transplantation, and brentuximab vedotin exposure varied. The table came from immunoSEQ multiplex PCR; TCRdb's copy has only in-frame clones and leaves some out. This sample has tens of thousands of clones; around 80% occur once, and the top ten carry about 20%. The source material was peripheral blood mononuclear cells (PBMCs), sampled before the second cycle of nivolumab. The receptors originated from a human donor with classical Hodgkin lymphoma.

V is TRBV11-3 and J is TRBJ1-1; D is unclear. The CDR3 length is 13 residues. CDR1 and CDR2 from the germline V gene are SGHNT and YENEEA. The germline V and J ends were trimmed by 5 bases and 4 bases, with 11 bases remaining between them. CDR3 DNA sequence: TGTGCCAGCAGCGCCACTGAACCCACTGAAGCTTTCTTT. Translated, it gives CASSATEPTEAFF.

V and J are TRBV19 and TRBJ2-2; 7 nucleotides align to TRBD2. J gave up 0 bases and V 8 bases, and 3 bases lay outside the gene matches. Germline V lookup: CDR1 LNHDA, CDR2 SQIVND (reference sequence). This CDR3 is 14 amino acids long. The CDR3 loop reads CASSGTTNTGELFF. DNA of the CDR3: TGTGCCAGTTCCGGGACTACGAACACCGGGGAGCTGTTTTTT.

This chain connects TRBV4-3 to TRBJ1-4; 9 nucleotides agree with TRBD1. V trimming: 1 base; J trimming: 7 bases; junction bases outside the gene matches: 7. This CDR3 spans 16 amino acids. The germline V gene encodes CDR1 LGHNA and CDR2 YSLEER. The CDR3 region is CASSQATGTGTEKLFF. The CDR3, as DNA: TGCGCCAGCAGCCAAGCCACCGGGACAGGGACTGAAAAACTGTTTTTT.

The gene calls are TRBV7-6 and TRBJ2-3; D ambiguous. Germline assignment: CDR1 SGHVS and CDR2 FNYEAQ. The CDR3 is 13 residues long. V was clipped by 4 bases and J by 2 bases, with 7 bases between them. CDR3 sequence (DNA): TGTGCCAGCAGCTCCTTCCTCACAGATACGCAGTATTTT. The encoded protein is CASSSFLTDTQYF.

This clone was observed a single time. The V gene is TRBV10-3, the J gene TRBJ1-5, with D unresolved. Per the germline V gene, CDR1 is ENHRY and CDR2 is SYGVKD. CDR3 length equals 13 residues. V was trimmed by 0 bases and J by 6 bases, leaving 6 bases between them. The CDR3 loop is CAISESTGQPQHF. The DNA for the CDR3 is TGTGCCATCAGTGAGTCGACGGGTCAGCCCCAGCATTTT.

This CDR3 reads CASSGGVRQGLGTEAFF. In DNA form, the CDR3 reads TGTGCCAGCAGCGGCGGTGTACGACAGGGCTTGGGGACTGAAGCTTTCTTT. This sequence joins TRBV9 and TRBJ1-1; the match to TRBD1 covers 7 bases. Trimming removed 3 bases from V and 5 bases from J; junction bases left unmatched: 16. The CDR3 contains 17 residues. Germline V gives CDR1 SGDLS, CDR2 YYNGEE. Variable domain in full (rest from reference TRBV9 and TRBJ1-1): DSGVTQTPKHLITATGQRVTLRCSPRSGDLSVYWYQQSLDQGLQFLIQYYNGEERAKGNILERFSAQQFPDLHSELNLSSLELGDSALYFCASSGGVRQGLGTEAFFGQGTRLTVV.

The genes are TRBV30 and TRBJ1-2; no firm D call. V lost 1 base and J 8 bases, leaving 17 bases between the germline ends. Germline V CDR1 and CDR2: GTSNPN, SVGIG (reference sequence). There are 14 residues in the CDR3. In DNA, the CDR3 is TGTGCCTGGAGTGGTTACGAGAACCGGGGAGGCTACACCTTC. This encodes CAWSGYENRGGYTF.

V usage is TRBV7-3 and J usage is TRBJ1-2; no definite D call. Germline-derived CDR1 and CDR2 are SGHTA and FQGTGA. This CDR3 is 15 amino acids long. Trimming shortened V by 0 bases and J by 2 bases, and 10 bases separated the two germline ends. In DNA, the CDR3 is TGTGCCAGCAGCTTAACTGGGGATCGCAACTATGGCTACACCTTC. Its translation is CASSLTGDRNYGYTF.

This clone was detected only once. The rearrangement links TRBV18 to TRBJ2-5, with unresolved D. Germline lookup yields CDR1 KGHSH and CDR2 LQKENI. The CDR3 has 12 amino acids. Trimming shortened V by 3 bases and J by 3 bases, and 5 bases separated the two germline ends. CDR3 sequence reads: CASSPTEETQYF. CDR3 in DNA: TGTGCCAGCTCACCGACGGAAGAGACCCAGTACTTC.

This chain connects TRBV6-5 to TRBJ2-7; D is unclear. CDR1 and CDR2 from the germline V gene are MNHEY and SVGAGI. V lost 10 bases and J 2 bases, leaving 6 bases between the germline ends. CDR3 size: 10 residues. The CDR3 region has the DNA TGTGCCATCTCAACCTACGAGCAGTACTTC. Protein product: CAISTYEQYF.

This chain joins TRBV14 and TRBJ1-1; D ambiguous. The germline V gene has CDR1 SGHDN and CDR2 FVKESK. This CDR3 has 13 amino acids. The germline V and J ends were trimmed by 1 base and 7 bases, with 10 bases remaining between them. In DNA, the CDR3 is TGTGCCAGCAGCCAAGGATGGCAGATTGAAGCTTTCTTT. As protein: CASSQGWQIEAFF. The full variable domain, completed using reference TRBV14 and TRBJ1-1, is EAGVTQFPSHSVIEKGQTVTLRCDPISGHDNLYWYRRVMGKEIKFLLHFVKESKQDESGMPNNRFLAERTGGTYSTLKVQPAELEDSGVYFCASSQGWQIEAFFGQGTRLTVV.

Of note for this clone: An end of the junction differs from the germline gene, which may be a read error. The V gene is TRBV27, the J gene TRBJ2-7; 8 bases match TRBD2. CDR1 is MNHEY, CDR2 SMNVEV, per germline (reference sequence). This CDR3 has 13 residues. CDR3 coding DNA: TGTGCCAGCAATTTAGTAGCGGGATCCGAGCAGTACTTC. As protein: CASNLVAGSEQYF.

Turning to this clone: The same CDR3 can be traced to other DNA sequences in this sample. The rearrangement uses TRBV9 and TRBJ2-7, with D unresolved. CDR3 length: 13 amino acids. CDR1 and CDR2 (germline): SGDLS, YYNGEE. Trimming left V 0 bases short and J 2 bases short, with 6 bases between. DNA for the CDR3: TGTGCCAGCAGCGTAGCACCTGCCTACGAGCAGTACTTC. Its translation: CASSVAPAYEQYF.

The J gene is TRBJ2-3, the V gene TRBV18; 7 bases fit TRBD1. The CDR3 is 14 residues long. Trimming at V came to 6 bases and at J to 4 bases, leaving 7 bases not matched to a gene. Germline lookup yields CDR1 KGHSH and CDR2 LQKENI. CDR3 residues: CASSYRQGADTQYF. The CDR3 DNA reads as TGTGCCAGCTCGTACAGACAGGGAGCAGATACGCAGTATTTT.

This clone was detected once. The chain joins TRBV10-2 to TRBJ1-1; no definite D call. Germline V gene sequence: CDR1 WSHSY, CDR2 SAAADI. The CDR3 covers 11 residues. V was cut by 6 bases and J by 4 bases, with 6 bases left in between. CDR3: CASRQFTEAFF. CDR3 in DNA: TGCGCCAGCAGACAATTCACTGAAGCTTTCTTT.

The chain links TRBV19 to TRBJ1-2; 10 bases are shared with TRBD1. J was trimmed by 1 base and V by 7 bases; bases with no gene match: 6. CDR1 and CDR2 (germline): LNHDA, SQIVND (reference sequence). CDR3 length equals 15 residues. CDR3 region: CASIVTGGNNYGYTF. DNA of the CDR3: TGTGCCAGTATTGTGACAGGGGGCAATAACTATGGCTACACCTTC. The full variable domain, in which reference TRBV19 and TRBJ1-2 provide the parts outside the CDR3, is DGGITQSPKYLFRKEGQNVTLSCEQNLNHDAMYWYRQDPGQGLRLIYYSQIVNDFQKGDIAEGYSVSREKKESFPLTVTSAQKNPTAFYLCASIVTGGNNYGYTFGSGTRLTVV.

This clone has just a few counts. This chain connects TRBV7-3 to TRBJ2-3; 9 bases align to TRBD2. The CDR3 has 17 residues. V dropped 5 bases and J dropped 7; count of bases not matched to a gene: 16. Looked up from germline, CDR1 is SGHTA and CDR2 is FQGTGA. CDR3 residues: CASSRLREAGGGHTQYF. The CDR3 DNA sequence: TGTGCCAGCAGCCGCCTCCGGGAAGCGGGGGGAGGGCATACGCAGTATTTT. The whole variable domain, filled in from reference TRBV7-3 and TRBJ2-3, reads GAGVSQTPSNKVTEKGKYVELRCDPISGHTALYWYRQSLGQGPEFLIYFQGTGAADDSGLPNDRFFAVRPEGSVSTLKIQRTERGDSAVYLCASSRLREAGGGHTQYFGPGTRLTVL.